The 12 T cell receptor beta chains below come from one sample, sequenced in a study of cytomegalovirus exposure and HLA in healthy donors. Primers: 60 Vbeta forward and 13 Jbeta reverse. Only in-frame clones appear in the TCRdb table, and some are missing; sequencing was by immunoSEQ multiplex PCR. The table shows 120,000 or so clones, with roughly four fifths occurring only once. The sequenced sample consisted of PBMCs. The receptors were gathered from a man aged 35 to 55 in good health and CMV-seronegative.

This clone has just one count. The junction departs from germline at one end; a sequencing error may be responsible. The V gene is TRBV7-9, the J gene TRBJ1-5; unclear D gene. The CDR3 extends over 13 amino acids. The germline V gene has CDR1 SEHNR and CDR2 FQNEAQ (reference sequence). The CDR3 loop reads CSSSFLGNQPQHF. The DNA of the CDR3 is TGTTCCAGCAGCTTTCTTGGCAATCAGCCCCAGCATTTT.

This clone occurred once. CDR3 DNA sequence: TGTGCCAGCAGCTTAGTGGGGCAAAACGAGCAGTACTTC. Its protein is CASSLVGQNEQYF. This rearrangement joins TRBV11-2 to TRBJ2-7; a weak D match, TRBD1 (5 bases). The V end was cut by 1 base, the J end by 5 bases, with 9 bases between. The V gene's germline CDR1 is SGHAT and CDR2 FQNNGV. The CDR3 is 13 residues long.

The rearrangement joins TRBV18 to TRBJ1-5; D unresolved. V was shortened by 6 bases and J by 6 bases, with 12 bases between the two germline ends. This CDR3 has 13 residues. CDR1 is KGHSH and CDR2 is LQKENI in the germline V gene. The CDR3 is CASSRGLAQPQHF. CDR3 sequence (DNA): TGTGCCAGCTCCCGCGGTCTGGCTCAGCCCCAGCATTTT.

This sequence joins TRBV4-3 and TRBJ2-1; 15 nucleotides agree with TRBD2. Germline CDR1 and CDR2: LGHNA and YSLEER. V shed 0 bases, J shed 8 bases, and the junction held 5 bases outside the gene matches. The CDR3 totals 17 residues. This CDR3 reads CASSQDQGLAGGYEQFF. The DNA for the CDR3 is TGCGCCAGCAGCCAAGATCAGGGACTAGCGGGAGGCTATGAGCAGTTCTTC.

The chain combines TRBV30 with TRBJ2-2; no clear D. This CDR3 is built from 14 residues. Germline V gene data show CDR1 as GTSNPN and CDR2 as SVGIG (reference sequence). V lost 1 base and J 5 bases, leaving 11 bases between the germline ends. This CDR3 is CAWSEIARTGELFF. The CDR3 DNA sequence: TGTGCCTGGAGTGAGATCGCGCGGACCGGGGAGCTGTTTTTT.

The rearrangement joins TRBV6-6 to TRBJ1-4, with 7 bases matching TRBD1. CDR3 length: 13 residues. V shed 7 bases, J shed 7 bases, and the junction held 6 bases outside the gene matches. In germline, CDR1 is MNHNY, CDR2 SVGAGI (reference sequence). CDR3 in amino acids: CASKEGALEKLFF. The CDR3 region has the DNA TGTGCCAGCAAAGAGGGGGCCCTTGAAAAACTGTTTTTT.

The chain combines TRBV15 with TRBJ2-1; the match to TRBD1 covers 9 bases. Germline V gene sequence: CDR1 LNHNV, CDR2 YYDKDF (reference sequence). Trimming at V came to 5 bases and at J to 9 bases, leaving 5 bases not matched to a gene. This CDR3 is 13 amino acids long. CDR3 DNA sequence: TGTGCCACCAGCTGGGACAGGGACGGTGAGCAGTTCTTC. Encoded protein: CATSWDRDGEQFF.

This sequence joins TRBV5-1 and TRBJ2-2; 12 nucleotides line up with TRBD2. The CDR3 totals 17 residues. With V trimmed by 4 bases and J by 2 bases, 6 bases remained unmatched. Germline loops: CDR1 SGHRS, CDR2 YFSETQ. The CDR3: CASSLWTSGVNTGELFF. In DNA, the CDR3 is TGCGCCAGCAGCCTATGGACTAGCGGGGTTAACACCGGGGAGCTGTTTTTT.

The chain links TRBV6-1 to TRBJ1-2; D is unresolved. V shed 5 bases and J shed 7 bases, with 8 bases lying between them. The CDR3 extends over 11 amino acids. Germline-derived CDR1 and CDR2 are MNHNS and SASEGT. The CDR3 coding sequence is TGTGCCAGCAGTTACGGGTTTGGCTACACCTTC. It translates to CASSYGFGYTF.

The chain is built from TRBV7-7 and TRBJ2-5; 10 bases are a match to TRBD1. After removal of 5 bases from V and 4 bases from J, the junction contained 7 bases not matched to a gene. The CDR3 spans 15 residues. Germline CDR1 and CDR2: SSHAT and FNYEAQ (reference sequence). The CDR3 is CASSPGQGVLETQYF. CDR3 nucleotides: TGTGCCAGCAGCCCAGGACAGGGGGTCCTAGAGACCCAGTACTTC.

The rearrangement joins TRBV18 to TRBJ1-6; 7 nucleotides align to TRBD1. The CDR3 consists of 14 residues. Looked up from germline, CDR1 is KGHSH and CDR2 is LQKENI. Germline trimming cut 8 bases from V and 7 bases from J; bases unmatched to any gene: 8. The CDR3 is CASGKDRRNSPLHF. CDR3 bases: TGTGCCAGCGGCAAGGACAGGAGGAATTCACCCCTCCACTTT. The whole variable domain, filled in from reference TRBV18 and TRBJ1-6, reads NAGVMQNPRHLVRRRGQEARLRCSPMKGHSHVYWYRQLPEEGLKFMVYLQKENIIDESGMPKERFSAEFPKEGPSILRIQQVVRGDSAAYFCASGKDRRNSPLHFGNGTRLTVT.

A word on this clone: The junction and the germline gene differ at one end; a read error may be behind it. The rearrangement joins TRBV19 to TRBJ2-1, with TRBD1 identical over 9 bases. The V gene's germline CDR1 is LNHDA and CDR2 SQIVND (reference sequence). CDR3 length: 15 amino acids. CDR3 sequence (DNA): TGTGCCAGTAGTGTAGACAGGGGGGCCTACAATGAGCAGTTCTTC. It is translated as CASSVDRGAYNEQFF. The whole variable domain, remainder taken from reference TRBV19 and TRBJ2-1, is DGGITQSPKYLFRKEGQNVTLSCEQNLNHDAMYWYRQDPGQGLRLIYYSQIVNDFQKGDIAEGYSVSREKKESFPLTVTSAQKNPTAFYLCASSVDRGAYNEQFFGPGTRLTVL.